These 14 T cell receptor beta chains came from one sample sequenced in a study of T cell responses to AZD1222 COVID-19 vaccine. Profiling relied on immunoSEQ multiplex PCR, and the TCRdb table lists in-frame clones only, not all of them. The table lists about 110,000 clones, roughly 89% of them singletons. This material consisted of peripheral blood, taken on day 0 of MenACWY control vaccination. Source of these receptors: an adult in good health.

The chain has TRBV2 and TRBJ1-1, with D unresolved. This CDR3 has 15 amino acids. Germline V CDR1 and CDR2: SNHLY, FYNNEI. Trimming took off 7 bases at V and 1 base at J, with 16 bases between the two ends. The CDR3 loop is CASTPSPLTNTEAFF. The DNA for the CDR3 is TGTGCCAGCACCCCAAGCCCCCTTACGAACACTGAAGCTTTCTTT.

This clone was detected only a few times. This chain links TRBV9 with TRBJ1-4, with D possibly matching TRBD1 (5 bases). This CDR3 region has 14 residues. Trimming removed 4 bases at V and 12 bases at J, with 19 bases between. Germline CDR1 reads SGDLS; CDR2 reads YYNGEE. The CDR3 nucleotides read TGTGCCAGCAGCAGTTATGCAGGGAAAGGAGAACTGTTTTTT. Translated, it gives CASSSYAGKGELFF. The whole variable domain, remainder taken from reference TRBV9 and TRBJ1-4, is DSGVTQTPKHLITATGQRVTLRCSPRSGDLSVYWYQQSLDQGLQFLIQYYNGEERAKGNILERFSAQQFPDLHSELNLSSLELGDSALYFCASSSYAGKGELFFGSGTQLSVL.

The chain couples TRBV5-6 to TRBJ1-4; D ambiguous. Trimming left V 4 bases short and J 7 bases short, with 11 bases between. The CDR3 contains 13 residues. Germline values: CDR1 SGHDT, CDR2 YYEEEE. The CDR3 nucleotides are TGTGCCAGCAGCCGTGGGAGCGGTGAAAAACTGTTTTTT. Protein product: CASSRGSGEKLFF.

The chain employs TRBV4-1 and TRBJ2-4, with a weak D call TRBD2 (7 bases). V lost 0 bases and J lost 8, with 11 bases in between. CDR1 is MGHRA and CDR2 is YSYEKL in the germline V gene. The CDR3 sequence is 14 residues long. The CDR3 loop reads CASSQEGGLDIQYF. The CDR3 DNA sequence: TGCGCCAGCAGCCAAGAGGGGGGGCTGGACATTCAGTACTTC.

The genes are TRBV5-1 and TRBJ1-5; D gene ambiguous. V lost 0 bases to trimming and J lost 1 base, with 5 bases between them. The CDR3 runs 14 residues. From germline, CDR1 is SGHRS and CDR2 YFSETQ. Here the CDR3 DNA reads TGCGCCAGCAGCTTGGGAGAGAGCAATCAGCCCCAGCATTTT. Encoded protein: CASSLGESNQPQHF.

The CDR3 sequence: CASSLLRGTGELFF. CDR3 DNA: TGTGCCAGCAGCTTACTCCGCGGGACCGGGGAGCTGTTTTTT. V and J are TRBV7-2 and TRBJ2-2; the D gene is possibly TRBD2 (5 bases). V was shortened by 2 bases and J by 5 bases, with 9 bases between the two germline ends. Germline values: CDR1 SGHTA, CDR2 FQGNSA. This CDR3 spans 14 amino acids.

The gene calls are TRBV7-9 and TRBJ1-1, with 7 nucleotides matching TRBD1. The germline gives CDR1 SEHNR, CDR2 FQNEAQ (reference sequence). The CDR3 covers 14 residues. V was pared by 5 bases and J by 6 bases, with 9 bases of the junction left unmatched. This CDR3 is CASSLYGTAAEAFF. The CDR3 region has the DNA TGTGCCAGCAGCCTGTACGGGACAGCGGCTGAAGCTTTCTTT. Supplemented by reference TRBV7-9 and TRBJ1-1, the full variable domain reads DTGVSQNPRHKITKRGQNVTFRCDPISEHNRLYWYRQTLGQGPEFLTYFQNEAQLEKSRLLSDRFSAERPKGSFSTLEIQRTEQGDSAMYLCASSLYGTAAEAFFGQGTRLTVV.

The chain is built from TRBV5-1 and TRBJ1-2, with TRBD1 identical over 8 bases. The J segment lost 3 bases and the V segment lost 4 bases, leaving 5 bases of the junction unmatched. CDR1 is SGHRS and CDR2 is YFSETQ in the germline V gene. The CDR3 extends over 14 amino acids. CDR3 sequence: CASSLTGEDYGYTF. The CDR3 DNA is TGCGCCAGCAGCCTGACAGGGGAAGACTATGGCTACACCTTC.

The J gene is TRBJ2-4, the V gene TRBV4-1, with D perhaps TRBD1 or TRBD2 (5 bases each). V was pared by 0 bases and J by 3 bases, with 21 bases between. Per germline, CDR1 MGHRA and CDR2 YSYEKL. The CDR3 has 19 residues. The CDR3 coding sequence is TGCGCCAGCAGCCAAGATCACGGGGCCAAGCAGTCAGGCAAAAACATTCAGTACTTC. Amino acids: CASSQDHGAKQSGKNIQYF.

The chain is built from TRBV28 and TRBJ1-5; possible D gene TRBD1, 5 bases. The V end was cut by 2 bases, the J end by 0 bases, with 8 bases between. The CDR3 sequence is 15 residues long. Per germline, CDR1 MDHEN and CDR2 SYDVKM. CDR3 sequence (DNA): TGTGCCAGCAGTTTAGGGGGGAATAGCAATCAGCCCCAGCATTTT. Amino acid sequence: CASSLGGNSNQPQHF.

The chain combines TRBV25-1 with TRBJ1-4; 8 nucleotides agree with TRBD1. Germline V gene data show CDR1 as MGHDK and CDR2 as SYGVNS. The CDR3 consists of 13 residues. V trimming: 6 bases; J trimming: 8 bases; junction bases outside the gene matches: 5. The CDR3 reads CASRSQGGEKLFF. The CDR3 region has the DNA TGTGCCAGCAGATCACAGGGGGGAGAAAAACTGTTTTTT.

This sequence joins TRBV20-1 and TRBJ2-7; 8 bases align to TRBD1. Germline CDR1 is DFQATT and CDR2 is SNEGSKA (reference sequence). Losses at the gene ends were 3 bases for V and 5 bases for J; bases not matched to a gene: 9. This CDR3 comprises 14 residues. The CDR3: CSASKAGGTHEQYF. DNA of the CDR3: TGCAGTGCTAGTAAGGCAGGGGGCACCCACGAGCAGTACTTC.

This chain joins TRBV30 and TRBJ1-2; D is ambiguous. The CDR3 consists of 11 residues. Trimming shortened V by 3 bases and J by 1 base, and 3 bases separated the two germline ends. Germline V lookup: CDR1 GTSNPN, CDR2 SVGIG (reference sequence). The CDR3 sequence is CAWSSNYGYTF. The CDR3 DNA follows: TGTGCCTGGAGCAGTAACTATGGCTACACCTTC.

The gene calls are TRBV6-1 and TRBJ1-1; no clear D. With 3 bases removed from V and 4 bases from J, the gap between germline ends came to 18 bases. The CDR3 length is 16 residues. The germline V gene encodes CDR1 MNHNS and CDR2 SASEGT. CDR3 nucleotide sequence: TGTGCCAGCAGTGACGGCAGTAGAGGTGGAACCACTGAAGCTTTCTTT. Protein: CASSDGSRGGTTEAFF.